Below, 30 T cell receptor beta chains from the same sample are listed, as sequenced in a study of cytomegalovirus exposure and HLA in healthy donors. The study ran its PCR with 60 Vbeta and 13 Jbeta primers. Assay used: immunoSEQ multiplex PCR; TCRdb lists only in-frame clones, some missing. The data show under 150,000 clones, with 75% to 85% seen just once and 3.5% to 4.5% held by the top ten. The specimen sequenced was PBMCs. All receptors derive from a man aged 25-45 years in good health and CMV-seropositive.

The rearrangement links TRBV18 to TRBJ2-7; 12 nucleotides line up with TRBD2. CDR1 and CDR2 from the germline V gene are KGHSH and LQKENI. V lost 4 bases, J lost 3 bases, and 7 bases stayed unmatched. The CDR3 covers 16 residues. The CDR3 region is CASSRTSGNLNYEQYF. In nucleotides, the CDR3 is TGTGCCAGCTCACGGACTAGCGGGAACCTTAACTACGAGCAGTACTTC.

This chain uses TRBV28 with TRBJ2-5; TRBD2 might be the D (6 bases). The germline V and J ends were trimmed by 6 bases and 4 bases, with 21 bases remaining between them. Germline V gives CDR1 MDHEN, CDR2 SYDVKM. This CDR3 is 16 amino acids long. In nucleotides, the CDR3 is TGTGCCAGCAGCTCTCCTGGAGGGAGTGGGGGAGAGACCCAGTACTTC. Amino acid sequence: CASSSPGGSGGETQYF. Together with reference TRBV28 and TRBJ2-5, the CDR3 gives the full variable domain: DVKVTQSSRYLVKRTGEKVFLECVQDMDHENMFWYRQDPGLGLRLIYFSYDVKMKEKGDIPEGYSVSREKKERFSLILESASTNQTSMYLCASSSPGGSGGETQYFGPGTRLLVL.

This chain connects TRBV30 to TRBJ2-7; 10 positions match TRBD1. Per the germline V gene, CDR1 is GTSNPN and CDR2 is SVGIG (reference sequence). With 0 bases clipped from V and 5 bases from J, the junction kept 7 bases outside the gene matches. This CDR3 is built from 15 residues. The CDR3 is CAWSVSWGTGDEQYF. CDR3 nucleotides: TGTGCCTGGAGTGTATCCTGGGGGACAGGGGACGAGCAGTACTTC.

The chain has TRBV27 and TRBJ2-7; 7 bases match TRBD1. The CDR3 length is 15 residues. Germline V gene sequence: CDR1 MNHEY, CDR2 SMNVEV (reference sequence). V lost 6 bases, J lost 3 bases, and 11 bases stayed unmatched. The CDR3 DNA sequence: TGTGCCAGCAGCTACAGGGGTGTAAATGTCTACGAGCAGTACTTC. It specifies CASSYRGVNVYEQYF.

The chain is built from TRBV4-1 and TRBJ2-1; TRBD2 agrees at 12 bases. The CDR3 sequence is 18 residues long. The germline V gene has CDR1 MGHRA and CDR2 YSYEKL. With 0 bases clipped from V and 8 bases from J, the junction kept 11 bases outside the gene matches. The CDR3 DNA sequence: TGCGCCAGCAGCCAAGAGAAGCTAGCGGGGGGGCTAGTGTATGAGCAGTTCTTC. This sequence encodes CASSQEKLAGGLVYEQFF.

The genes are TRBV7-9 and TRBJ1-1, with 7 positions matching TRBD1. Germline V gene lookup returns CDR1 SEHNR and CDR2 FQNEAQ (reference sequence). The junction had 5 bases not matched to a gene; V was cut back by 2 bases and J by 2 bases. The CDR3 is 15 amino acids. Here the CDR3 reads CASSLLTGLNTEAFF. CDR3 nucleotide sequence: TGTGCCAGCAGCTTATTGACAGGGCTTAACACTGAAGCTTTCTTT.

This chain links TRBV19 with TRBJ1-4, with TRBD1 as a possible D gene (5 bases). Germline-derived CDR1 and CDR2 are LNHDA and SQIVND (reference sequence). The V end was cut by 7 bases, the J end by 7 bases, with 19 bases between. This CDR3 spans 15 amino acids. The CDR3 here is CASTFGHSESEKLFF. CDR3 bases: TGTGCCAGTACCTTTGGACACTCAGAGAGTGAAAAACTGTTTTTT.

A few counts support this clone. The V gene is TRBV7-2, the J gene TRBJ2-7, with D unresolved. Germline V gene sequence: CDR1 SGHTA, CDR2 FQGNSA. The CDR3 is 11 residues long. V was pared by 8 bases and J by 6 bases, with 11 bases between. The CDR3 loop is CASSRVREQYF. The CDR3 DNA follows: TGTGCCAGCTCCCGGGTACGCGAGCAGTACTTC.

The chain carries TRBV4-1 and TRBJ2-1; 13 nucleotides match TRBD2. With V trimmed by 2 bases and J by 4 bases, 11 bases remained unmatched. Looked up from germline, CDR1 is MGHRA and CDR2 is YSYEKL. The CDR3 spans 19 residues. The CDR3 region is CASSQKLAGGPLGYNEQFF. The CDR3 DNA follows: TGCGCCAGCAGCCAAAAACTAGCGGGAGGGCCGTTGGGATACAATGAGCAGTTCTTC.

The chain uses TRBV10-3 and TRBJ2-3, with TRBD1 matching 12 bases. The junction had 7 bases not matched to a gene; V was cut back by 10 bases and J by 5 bases. The germline CDR1 and CDR2 sequences are ENHRY and SYGVKD. The CDR3 runs 14 residues. The CDR3 region is CATKGQGAGDTQYF. In nucleotides, the CDR3 is TGTGCCACCAAGGGACAGGGGGCCGGAGATACGCAGTATTTT.

This clone was detected once. This chain connects TRBV10-3 to TRBJ2-1; 16 bases align to TRBD2. Germline V lookup: CDR1 ENHRY, CDR2 SYGVKD. The CDR3 is 16 residues long. V was pared by 7 bases and J by 6 bases, with 6 bases of the junction left unmatched. The CDR3 region has the DNA TGTGCCATCACCGGGACTAGCGGGGGGGCCTTCAATGAGCAGTTCTTC. It translates to CAITGTSGGAFNEQFF.

This clone was detected only once. The V and J genes are TRBV4-2 and TRBJ2-5; 8 bases are a match to TRBD2. The CDR3 is 14 residues long. V was clipped by 2 bases and J by 4 bases; unmatched bases: 3. Germline values: CDR1 LGHNA, CDR2 YNFKEQ. The DNA for the CDR3 is TGTGCCAGCAGCCAACGGGAGGGAGGAGAGACCCAGTACTTC. Translated: CASSQREGGETQYF.

The genes are TRBV11-1 and TRBJ2-7; 7 nucleotides match TRBD1. This CDR3 comprises 15 residues. V gave up 4 bases and J gave up 6 bases; unmatched junction bases: 12. CDR1 and CDR2 (germline): SGHAT, FQDESV (reference sequence). CDR3 in amino acids: CASSSKVTGLVEQYF. CDR3 DNA: TGTGCCAGCAGCTCCAAGGTGACAGGGTTGGTCGAGCAGTACTTC.

This chain joins TRBV6-1 and TRBJ1-3; D remains unclear. Deletions cut 0 bases from V and 5 bases from J, with 8 bases between. Germline CDR1 is MNHNS and CDR2 is SASEGT. The CDR3 loop spans 14 amino acids. CDR3 region: CASSEAPGRNTIYF. The CDR3 DNA is TGTGCCAGCAGTGAAGCGCCAGGTAGAAACACCATATATTTT.

This clone was observed once. J is TRBJ1-5 and V is TRBV19, with a tentative D call TRBD1 (5 bases). The CDR3 loop spans 14 amino acids. Germline CDR1 is LNHDA and CDR2 is SQIVND (reference sequence). Deletions cut 10 bases from V and 7 bases from J, with 20 bases between. The CDR3 loop reads CATRTIYGHQPQHF. Here the CDR3 DNA reads TGTGCCACCCGGACTATCTACGGACACCAGCCCCAGCATTTT.

The chain combines TRBV7-2 with TRBJ1-5; TRBD1 matches 9 bases. Trimming took 8 bases from V and 1 from J; bases not matched to a gene: 6. Germline CDR1 and CDR2: SGHTA and FQGNSA. The CDR3 extends over 15 amino acids. The CDR3 sequence: CASAVQGASNQPQHF. In DNA, the CDR3 is TGTGCCAGCGCGGTACAGGGGGCAAGCAATCAGCCCCAGCATTTT.

The chain couples TRBV28 to TRBJ2-3; 12 nucleotides line up with TRBD2. The CDR3 length is 17 residues. Trimming at V came to 3 bases and at J to 2 bases, leaving 6 bases not matched to a gene. The V gene's germline CDR1 is MDHEN and CDR2 SYDVKM. The DNA of the CDR3 is TGTGCCAGCAGTTTCCCGGGACTAGCGGGCCTCACAGATACGCAGTATTTT. Its translation: CASSFPGLAGLTDTQYF. The variable domain in full, with the rest retrieved from reference TRBV28 and TRBJ2-3, is DVKVTQSSRYLVKRTGEKVFLECVQDMDHENMFWYRQDPGLGLRLIYFSYDVKMKEKGDIPEGYSVSREKKERFSLILESASTNQTSMYLCASSFPGLAGLTDTQYFGPGTRLTVL.

The rearrangement links TRBV7-2 to TRBJ2-2; D is perhaps TRBD2 (6 bases). Germline assignment: CDR1 SGHTA and CDR2 FQGNSA. The V end lost 5 bases, the J end lost 4 bases, and 17 bases lay between the germline ends. CDR3 length: 16 residues. The CDR3 region is CASSPSAGFGTGELFF. Written as DNA, the CDR3 is TGTGCCAGCAGCCCATCCGCGGGGTTCGGCACCGGGGAGCTGTTTTTT.

This chain joins TRBV5-4 and TRBJ2-7, with a possible D match to TRBD1 (6 bases). The CDR3 extends over 14 amino acids. Deletions cut 1 base from V and 0 bases from J, with 8 bases between. Germline values: CDR1 SGHNT, CDR2 YYREEE (reference sequence). CDR3 bases: TGTGCCAGCAGCTTGTGGGACAACTCCTACGAGCAGTACTTC. Translating gives CASSLWDNSYEQYF.

V is TRBV6-5 and J is TRBJ2-7; possible D gene TRBD2, 6 bases. Germline CDR1 MNHEY, CDR2 SVGAGI. The CDR3 covers 11 residues. Trimming pared 5 bases from V and 12 bases from J, leaving 14 bases between. The CDR3: CASSDGGARYF. The CDR3 nucleotides read TGTGCCAGCAGTGACGGGGGAGCTCGGTACTTC.

This chain uses TRBV11-3 with TRBJ2-1, with D tentatively TRBD1 (5 bases). The germline CDR1 and CDR2 sequences are SGHNT and YENEEA. Trimming took 4 bases from V and 5 from J, leaving 9 bases between them. The CDR3 is 13 residues long. The CDR3 bases are TGTGCCAGCAGCTCAGACAGTAACAATGAGCAGTTCTTC. This translates into CASSSDSNNEQFF.

The V call is TRBV7-9, the J call TRBJ2-3, with 11 bases fitting TRBD2. After removal of 4 bases from V and 5 bases from J, the junction contained 8 bases not matched to a gene. The CDR3 consists of 16 residues. Per the germline V gene, CDR1 is SEHNR and CDR2 is FQNEAQ (reference sequence). The CDR3 region is CASSSWLAGGRDTQYF. The CDR3 DNA reads as TGTGCCAGCAGCTCCTGGCTAGCGGGGGGAAGAGATACGCAGTATTTT. Full variable domain (rest looked up from reference TRBV7-9 and TRBJ2-3): DTGVSQNPRHKITKRGQNVTFRCDPISEHNRLYWYRQTLGQGPEFLTYFQNEAQLEKSRLLSDRFSAERPKGSFSTLEIQRTEQGDSAMYLCASSSWLAGGRDTQYFGPGTRLTVL.

This chain uses TRBV9 with TRBJ2-3, with 12 bases fitting TRBD1. This CDR3 has 17 residues. The germline V gene has CDR1 SGDLS and CDR2 YYNGEE. Trimming cost V 2 bases and J 0 bases; bases outside gene matches: 4. CDR3 in DNA: TGTGCCAGCAGCGTTGGGACAGGGGGCTATAGCACAGATACGCAGTATTTT. Protein product: CASSVGTGGYSTDTQYF. Using reference TRBV9 and TRBJ2-3 for the parts outside the CDR3, the full variable domain is DSGVTQTPKHLITATGQRVTLRCSPRSGDLSVYWYQQSLDQGLQFLIQYYNGEERAKGNILERFSAQQFPDLHSELNLSSLELGDSALYFCASSVGTGGYSTDTQYFGPGTRLTVL.

V and J are TRBV4-1 and TRBJ2-7; 11 positions match TRBD1. The CDR3 totals 14 residues. CDR1 is MGHRA and CDR2 is YSYEKL in the germline V gene. V gave up 3 bases and J gave up 4 bases; unmatched junction bases: 2. Here the CDR3 DNA reads TGCGCCAGCAGCCATGGACAGGGGGCATACGAGCAGTACTTC. Translated: CASSHGQGAYEQYF.

The V and J genes are TRBV27 and TRBJ1-5, with a weak D call TRBD1 (5 bases). Germline-derived CDR1 and CDR2 are MNHEY and SMNVEV (reference sequence). The CDR3 is 14 amino acids. V dropped 2 bases and J dropped 5 bases, with 10 bases sitting between them. The CDR3 nucleotides are TGTGCCAGCAGTTTACGGCAGGGTGATCAGCCCCAGCATTTT. It translates to CASSLRQGDQPQHF.

The table lists this clone with a count of one. CDR3 amino acids: CASSIAGTGSYEQYF. For the CDR3, the DNA is TGTGCCAGTAGTATAGCCGGGACAGGGTCCTACGAGCAGTACTTC. The chain recombines TRBV19 with TRBJ2-7, with 9 nucleotides matching TRBD1. The germline gives CDR1 LNHDA, CDR2 SQIVND (reference sequence). The trim removed 1 base at V and 1 base at J, leaving 2 bases unmatched. This CDR3 region has 15 residues.

Turning to this clone: One junction end disagrees with the germline gene, perhaps due to a read error. The V gene is TRBV7-3, the J gene TRBJ2-6, with TRBD2 identical over 8 bases. This CDR3 is built from 18 residues. Germline V lookup: CDR1 SGHTA, CDR2 FQGTGA. The CDR3 DNA follows: TGTGCCAGCAGCTTCGCTAGCGGGTTGGTAACTGGGGCCAACGGCCTGACTTTC. It codes for CASSFASGLVTGANGLTF.

As for this clone: It may be a read error: a sequence one base away is much more abundant. The rearrangement joins TRBV28 to TRBJ1-1, with D perhaps TRBD1 (5 bases). Deletions cut 6 bases from V and 1 base from J, with 9 bases between. CDR3 length: 13 amino acids. Germline CDR1 MDHEN, CDR2 SYDVKM. The CDR3 bases are TGTGCCAGCAGCTTAACAGGGAACACTGAAGCTTTCTTT. It translates to CASSLTGNTEAFF.

The rearrangement joins TRBV7-2 to TRBJ1-6, with 8 bases matching TRBD1. CDR1 is SGHTA, CDR2 FQGNSA, per germline. The CDR3 runs to 18 residues. Germline trimming cut 1 base from V and 9 bases from J; bases unmatched to any gene: 14. For the CDR3, the DNA is TGTGCCAGCAGCTTAGGGGGGACAGGAAGACAGACTGCTTCACCCCTCCACTTT. It specifies CASSLGGTGRQTASPLHF.

The rearrangement joins TRBV6-5 to TRBJ2-1, with 7 bases identical to TRBD2. CDR1 MNHEY and CDR2 SVGAGI come from the germline V gene. V lost 5 bases, J lost 1 base, and 5 bases stayed unmatched. The CDR3 is 15 residues long. CDR3 sequence reads: CASSPSRGSYNEQFF. The CDR3 DNA is TGTGCCAGCAGTCCCTCGCGGGGGTCCTACAATGAGCAGTTCTTC.